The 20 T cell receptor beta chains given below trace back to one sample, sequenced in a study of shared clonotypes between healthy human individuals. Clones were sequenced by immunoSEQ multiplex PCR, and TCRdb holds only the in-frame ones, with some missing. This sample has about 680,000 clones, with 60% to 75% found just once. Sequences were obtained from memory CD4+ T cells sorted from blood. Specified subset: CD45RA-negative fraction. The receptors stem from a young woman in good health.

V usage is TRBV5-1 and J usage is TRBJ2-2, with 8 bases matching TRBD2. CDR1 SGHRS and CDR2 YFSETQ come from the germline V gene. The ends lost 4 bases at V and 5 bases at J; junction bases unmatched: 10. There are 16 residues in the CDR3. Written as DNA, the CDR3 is TGCGCCAGCAGCCCCCGGGGGGCTAGCGGGACCGGGGAGCTGTTTTTT. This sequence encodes CASSPRGASGTGELFF. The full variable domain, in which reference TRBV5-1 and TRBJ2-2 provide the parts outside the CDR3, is KAGVTQTPRYLIKTRGQQVTLSCSPISGHRSVSWYQQTPGQGLQFLFEYFSETQRNKGNFPGRFSGRQFSNSRSEMNVSTLELGDSALYLCASSPRGASGTGELFFGEGSRLTVL.

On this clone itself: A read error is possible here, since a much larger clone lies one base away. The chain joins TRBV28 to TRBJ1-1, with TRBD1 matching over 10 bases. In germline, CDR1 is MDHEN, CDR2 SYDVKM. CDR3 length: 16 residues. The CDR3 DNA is TGTGCCAACAGTTTAGGGACAGGGGATGGGAACACTGAAGCTTTCTTT. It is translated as CANSLGTGDGNTEAFF.

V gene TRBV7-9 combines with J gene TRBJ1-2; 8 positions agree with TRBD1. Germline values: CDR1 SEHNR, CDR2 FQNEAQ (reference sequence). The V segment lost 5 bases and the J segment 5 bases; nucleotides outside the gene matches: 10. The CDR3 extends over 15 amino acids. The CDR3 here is CASSQRTGPEYGYTF. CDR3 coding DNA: TGTGCCAGCAGCCAAAGGACAGGGCCCGAGTATGGCTACACCTTC.

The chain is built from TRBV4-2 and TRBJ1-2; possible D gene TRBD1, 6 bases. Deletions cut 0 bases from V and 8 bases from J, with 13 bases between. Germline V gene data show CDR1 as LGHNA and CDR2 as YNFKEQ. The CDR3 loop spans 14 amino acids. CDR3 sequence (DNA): TGTGCCAGCAGCCAAGAGAGGGGGGTGATCGGCTACACCTTC. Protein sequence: CASSQERGVIGYTF.

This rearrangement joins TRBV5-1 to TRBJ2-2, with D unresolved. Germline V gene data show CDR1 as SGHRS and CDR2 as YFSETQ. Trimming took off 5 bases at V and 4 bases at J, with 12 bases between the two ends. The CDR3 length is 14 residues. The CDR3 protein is CASRKTDSTGELFF. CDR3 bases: TGCGCCAGCAGGAAAACGGATTCCACCGGGGAGCTGTTTTTT.

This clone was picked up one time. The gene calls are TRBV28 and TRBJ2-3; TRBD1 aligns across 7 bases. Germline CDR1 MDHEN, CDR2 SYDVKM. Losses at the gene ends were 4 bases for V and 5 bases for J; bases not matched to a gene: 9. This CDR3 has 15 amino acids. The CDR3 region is CASSSPGTARDTQYF. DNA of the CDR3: TGTGCCAGCAGTTCTCCGGGGACAGCAAGAGATACGCAGTATTTT.

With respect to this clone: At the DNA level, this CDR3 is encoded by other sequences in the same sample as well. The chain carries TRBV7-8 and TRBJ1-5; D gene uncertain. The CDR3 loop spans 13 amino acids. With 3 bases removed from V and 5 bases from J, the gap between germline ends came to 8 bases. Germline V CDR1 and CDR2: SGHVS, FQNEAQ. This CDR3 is CASSLSGDQPQHF. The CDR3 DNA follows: TGTGCCAGCAGCTTGTCAGGCGATCAGCCCCAGCATTTT.

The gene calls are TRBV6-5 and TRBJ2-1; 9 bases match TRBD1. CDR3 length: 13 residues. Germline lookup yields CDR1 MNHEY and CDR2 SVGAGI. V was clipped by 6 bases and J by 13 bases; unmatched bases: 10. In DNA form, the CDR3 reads TGTGCCAGCAGACAAATACCGGGACAGGGACAGTTCTTC. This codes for CASRQIPGQGQFF.

CDR3 nucleotides: TGTGCCAGCAGCTTAACGGACTATGGCTACACCTTC. Translation gives CASSLTDYGYTF. V and J are TRBV7-2 and TRBJ1-2; no clear D gene. V dropped 2 bases and J dropped 3 bases, with 4 bases sitting between them. Germline values: CDR1 SGHTA, CDR2 FQGNSA. CDR3 length equals 12 residues. Variable domain in full (rest from reference TRBV7-2 and TRBJ1-2): GAGVSQSPSNKVTEKGKDVELRCDPISGHTALYWYRQSLGQGLEFLIYFQGNSAPDKSGLPSDRFSAERTGGSVSTLTIQRTQQEDSAVYLCASSLTDYGYTFGSGTRLTVV.

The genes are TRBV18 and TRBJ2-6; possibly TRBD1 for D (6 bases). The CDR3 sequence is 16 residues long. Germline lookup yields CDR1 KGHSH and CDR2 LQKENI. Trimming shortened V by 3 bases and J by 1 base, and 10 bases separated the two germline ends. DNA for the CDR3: TGTGCCAGCTCACCGGTGGACAGATCTGGGGCCAACGTCCTGACTTTC. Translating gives CASSPVDRSGANVLTF.

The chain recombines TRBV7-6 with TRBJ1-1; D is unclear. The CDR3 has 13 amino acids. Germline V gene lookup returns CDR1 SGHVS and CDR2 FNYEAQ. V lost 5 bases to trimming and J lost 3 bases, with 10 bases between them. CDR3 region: CASSTQKDTEAFF. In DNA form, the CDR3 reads TGTGCCAGCAGCACACAGAAAGACACTGAAGCTTTCTTT.

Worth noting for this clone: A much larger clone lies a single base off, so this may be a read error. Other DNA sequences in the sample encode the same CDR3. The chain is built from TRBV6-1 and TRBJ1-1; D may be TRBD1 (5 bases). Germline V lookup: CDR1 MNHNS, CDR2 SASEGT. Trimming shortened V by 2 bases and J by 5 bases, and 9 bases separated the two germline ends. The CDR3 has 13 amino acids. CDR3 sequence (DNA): TGTGCCAGCAGTGAATTGGGGGGTACTGAAGCTTTCTTT. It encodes CASSELGGTEAFF.

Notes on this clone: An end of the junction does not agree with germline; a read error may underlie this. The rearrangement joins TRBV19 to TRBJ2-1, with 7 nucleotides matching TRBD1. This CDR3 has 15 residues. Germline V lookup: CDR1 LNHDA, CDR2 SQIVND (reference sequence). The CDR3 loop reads CASRIGQGAYNEQFF. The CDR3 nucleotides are TGTGCCAGTAGGATAGGGCAGGGGGCCTACAATGAGCAGTTCTTC.

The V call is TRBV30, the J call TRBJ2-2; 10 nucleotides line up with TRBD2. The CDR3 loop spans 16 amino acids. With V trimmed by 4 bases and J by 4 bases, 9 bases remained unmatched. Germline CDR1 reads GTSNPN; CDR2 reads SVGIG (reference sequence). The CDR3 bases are TGTGCCTGGAAGAAAATAGCGGGAGGCGTCACCGGGGAGCTGTTTTTT. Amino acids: CAWKKIAGGVTGELFF. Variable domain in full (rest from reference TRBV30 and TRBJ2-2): SQTIHQWPATLVQPVGSPLSLECTVEGTSNPNLYWYRQAAGRGLQLLFYSVGIGQISSEVPQNLSASRPQDRQFILSSKKLLLSDSGFYLCAWKKIAGGVTGELFFGEGSRLTVL.

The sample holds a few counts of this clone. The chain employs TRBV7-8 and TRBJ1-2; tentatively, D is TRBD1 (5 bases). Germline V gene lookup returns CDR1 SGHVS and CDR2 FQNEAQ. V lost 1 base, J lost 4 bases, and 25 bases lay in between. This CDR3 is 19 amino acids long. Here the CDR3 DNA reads TGTGCCAGCAGCTTAGTTCTAAACGCGGGGGACGGTGTTCGCTATGGCTACACCTTC. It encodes CASSLVLNAGDGVRYGYTF.

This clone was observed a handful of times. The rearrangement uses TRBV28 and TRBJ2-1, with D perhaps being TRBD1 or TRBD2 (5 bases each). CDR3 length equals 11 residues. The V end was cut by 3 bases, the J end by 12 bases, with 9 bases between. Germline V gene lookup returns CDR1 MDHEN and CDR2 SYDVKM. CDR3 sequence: CASSLGRMQFF. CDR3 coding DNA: TGTGCCAGCAGTTTGGGACGCATGCAGTTCTTC.

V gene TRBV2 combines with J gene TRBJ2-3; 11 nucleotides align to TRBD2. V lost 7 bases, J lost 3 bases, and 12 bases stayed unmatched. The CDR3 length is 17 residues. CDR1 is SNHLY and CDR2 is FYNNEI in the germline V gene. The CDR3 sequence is CASTFSPSGRRTDTQYF. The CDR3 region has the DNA TGTGCCAGCACTTTTTCCCCTAGCGGGAGGAGGACAGATACGCAGTATTTT.

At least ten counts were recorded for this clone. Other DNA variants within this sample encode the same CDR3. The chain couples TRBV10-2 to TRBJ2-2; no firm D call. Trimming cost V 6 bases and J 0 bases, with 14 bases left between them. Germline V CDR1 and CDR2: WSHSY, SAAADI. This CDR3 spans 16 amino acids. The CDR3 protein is CASSPGLSANTGELFF. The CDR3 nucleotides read TGCGCCAGCAGCCCCGGCTTATCCGCGAACACCGGGGAGCTGTTTTTT.

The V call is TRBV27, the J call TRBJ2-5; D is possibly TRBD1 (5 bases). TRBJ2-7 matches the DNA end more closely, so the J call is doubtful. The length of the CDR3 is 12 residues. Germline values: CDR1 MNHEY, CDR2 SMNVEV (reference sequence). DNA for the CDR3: TGTGCCAGCAGTTCCAGGGTAGGCGAGCAGTACTTC. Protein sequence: CASSSRVGEQYF.

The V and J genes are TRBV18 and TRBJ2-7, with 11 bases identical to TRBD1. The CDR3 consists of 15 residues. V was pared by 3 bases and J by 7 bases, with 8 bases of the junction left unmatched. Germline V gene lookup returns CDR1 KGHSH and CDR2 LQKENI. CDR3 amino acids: CASSPIGQGAREQYF. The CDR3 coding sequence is TGTGCCAGCTCACCTATAGGACAGGGGGCCAGGGAGCAGTACTTC.